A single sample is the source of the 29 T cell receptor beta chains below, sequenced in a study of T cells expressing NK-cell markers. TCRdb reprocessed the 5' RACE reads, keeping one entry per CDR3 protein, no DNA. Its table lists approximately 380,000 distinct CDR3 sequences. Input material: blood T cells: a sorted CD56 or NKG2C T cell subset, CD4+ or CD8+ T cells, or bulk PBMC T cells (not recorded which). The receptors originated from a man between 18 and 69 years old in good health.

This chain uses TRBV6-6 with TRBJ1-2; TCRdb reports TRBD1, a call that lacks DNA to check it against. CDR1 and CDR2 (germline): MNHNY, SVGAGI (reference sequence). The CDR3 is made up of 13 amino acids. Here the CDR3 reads CASGRGGNYGYTF.

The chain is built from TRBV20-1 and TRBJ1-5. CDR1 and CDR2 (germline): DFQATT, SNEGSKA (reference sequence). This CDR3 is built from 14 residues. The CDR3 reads CSASSGEANQPQHF.

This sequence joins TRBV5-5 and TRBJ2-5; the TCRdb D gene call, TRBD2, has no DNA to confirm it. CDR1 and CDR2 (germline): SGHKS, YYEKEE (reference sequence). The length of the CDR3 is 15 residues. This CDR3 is CASSRLASVEGTQYF.

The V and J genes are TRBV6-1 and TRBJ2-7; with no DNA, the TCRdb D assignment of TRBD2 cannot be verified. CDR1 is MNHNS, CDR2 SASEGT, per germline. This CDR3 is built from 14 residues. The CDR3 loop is CASRVLRGTYEQYF.

The CDR3 loop reads CASSLAGVLDTQYF. The V call is TRBV7-9, the J call TRBJ2-3; the D gene TCRdb calls, TRBD1, cannot be checked with no DNA. Germline CDR1 and CDR2: SEHNR and FQNEAQ (reference sequence). This CDR3 is 14 amino acids long.

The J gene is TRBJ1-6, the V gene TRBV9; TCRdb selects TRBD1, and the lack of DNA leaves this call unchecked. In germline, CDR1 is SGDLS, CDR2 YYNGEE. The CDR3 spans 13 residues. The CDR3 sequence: CASSELAGMTLHF. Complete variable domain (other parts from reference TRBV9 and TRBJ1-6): DSGVTQTPKHLITATGQRVTLRCSPRSGDLSVYWYQQSLDQGLQFLIQYYNGEERAKGNILERFSAQQFPDLHSELNLSSLELGDSALYFCASSELAGMTLHFGNGTRLTVT.

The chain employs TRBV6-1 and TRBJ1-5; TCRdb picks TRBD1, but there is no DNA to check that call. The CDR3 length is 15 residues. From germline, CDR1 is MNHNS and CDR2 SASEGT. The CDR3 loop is CASRFDRASNQPQHF.

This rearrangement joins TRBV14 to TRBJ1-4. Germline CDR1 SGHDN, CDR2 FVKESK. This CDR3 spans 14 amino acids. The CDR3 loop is CASSHSATNEKLFF.

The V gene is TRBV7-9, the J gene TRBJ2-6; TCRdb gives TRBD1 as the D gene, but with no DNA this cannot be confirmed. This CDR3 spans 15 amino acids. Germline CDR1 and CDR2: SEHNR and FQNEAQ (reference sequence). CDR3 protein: CASSLQGAGANVLTF.

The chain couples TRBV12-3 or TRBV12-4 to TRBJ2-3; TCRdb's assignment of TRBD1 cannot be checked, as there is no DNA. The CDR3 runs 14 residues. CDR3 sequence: CANLGGLLTDTQYF.

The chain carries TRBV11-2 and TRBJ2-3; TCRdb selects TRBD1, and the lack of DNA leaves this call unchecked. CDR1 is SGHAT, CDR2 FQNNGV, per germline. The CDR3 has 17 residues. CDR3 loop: CASSLRGGGAGTDTQYF.

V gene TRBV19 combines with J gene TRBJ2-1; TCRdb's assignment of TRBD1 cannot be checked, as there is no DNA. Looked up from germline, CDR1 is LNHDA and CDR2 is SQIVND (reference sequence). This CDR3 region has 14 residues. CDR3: CASRGGVVNNEQFF.

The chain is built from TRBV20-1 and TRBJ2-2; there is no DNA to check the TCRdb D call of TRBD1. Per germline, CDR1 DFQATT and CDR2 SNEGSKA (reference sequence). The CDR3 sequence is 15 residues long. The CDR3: CSARDNRDRSGELFF.

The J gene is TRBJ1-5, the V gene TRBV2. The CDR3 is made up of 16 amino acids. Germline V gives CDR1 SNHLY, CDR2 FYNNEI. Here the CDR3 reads CASSGSNSVGNQPQHF.

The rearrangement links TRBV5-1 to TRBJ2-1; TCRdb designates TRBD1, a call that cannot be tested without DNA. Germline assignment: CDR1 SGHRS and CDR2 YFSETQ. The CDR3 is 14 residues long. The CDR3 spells CASGRQSYYDEQFF.

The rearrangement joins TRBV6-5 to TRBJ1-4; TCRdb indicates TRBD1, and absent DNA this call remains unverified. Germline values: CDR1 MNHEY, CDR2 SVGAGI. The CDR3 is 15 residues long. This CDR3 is CASSYSRDRGQKLFF.

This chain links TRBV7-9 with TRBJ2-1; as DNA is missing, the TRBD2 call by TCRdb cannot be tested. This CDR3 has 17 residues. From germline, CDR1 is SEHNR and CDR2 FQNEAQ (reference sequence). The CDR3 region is CASSLGLAGGLYNEQFF.

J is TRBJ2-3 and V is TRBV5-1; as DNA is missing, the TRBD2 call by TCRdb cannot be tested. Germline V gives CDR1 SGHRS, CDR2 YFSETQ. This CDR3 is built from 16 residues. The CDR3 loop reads CASSPGVSGDTDTQYF.

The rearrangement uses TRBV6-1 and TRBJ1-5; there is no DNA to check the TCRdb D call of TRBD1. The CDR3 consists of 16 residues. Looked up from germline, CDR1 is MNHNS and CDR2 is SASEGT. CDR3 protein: CASSEYRGRINQPQHF.

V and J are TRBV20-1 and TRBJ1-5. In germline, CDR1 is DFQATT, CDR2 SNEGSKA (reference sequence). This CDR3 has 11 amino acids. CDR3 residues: CSASLTQAQHF.

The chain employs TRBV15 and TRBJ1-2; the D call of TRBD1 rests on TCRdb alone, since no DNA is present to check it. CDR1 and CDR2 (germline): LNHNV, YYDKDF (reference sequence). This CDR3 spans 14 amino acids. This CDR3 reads CATSREGAGYGYTF. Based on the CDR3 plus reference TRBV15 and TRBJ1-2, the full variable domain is DAMVIQNPRYQVTQFGKPVTLSCSQTLNHNVMYWYQQKSSQAPKLLFHYYDKDFNNEADTPDNFQSRRPNTSFCFLDIRSPGLGDTAMYLCATSREGAGYGYTFGSGTRLTVV.

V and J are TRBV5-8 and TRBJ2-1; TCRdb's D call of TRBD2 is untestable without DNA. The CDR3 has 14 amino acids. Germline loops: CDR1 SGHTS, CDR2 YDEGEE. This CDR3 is CASSLGLMNNEQFF.

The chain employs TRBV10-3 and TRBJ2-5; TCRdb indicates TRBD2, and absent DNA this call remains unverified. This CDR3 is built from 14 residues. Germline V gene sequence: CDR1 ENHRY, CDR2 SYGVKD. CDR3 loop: CAIRGDYDQETQYF.

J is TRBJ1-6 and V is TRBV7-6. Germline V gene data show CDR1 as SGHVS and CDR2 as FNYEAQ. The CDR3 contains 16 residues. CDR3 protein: CASSLEVRKAGSPLHF.

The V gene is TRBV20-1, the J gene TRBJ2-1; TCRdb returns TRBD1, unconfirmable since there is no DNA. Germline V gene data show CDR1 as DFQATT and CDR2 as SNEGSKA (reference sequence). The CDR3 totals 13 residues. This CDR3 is CSARNPGGIEQFF.

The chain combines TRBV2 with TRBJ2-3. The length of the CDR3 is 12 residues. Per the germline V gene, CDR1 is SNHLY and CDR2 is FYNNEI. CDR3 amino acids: CASTNLGITQYF.

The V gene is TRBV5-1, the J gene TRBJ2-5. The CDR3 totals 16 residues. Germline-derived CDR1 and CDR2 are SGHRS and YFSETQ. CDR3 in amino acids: CASSLSGRGYEETQYF.

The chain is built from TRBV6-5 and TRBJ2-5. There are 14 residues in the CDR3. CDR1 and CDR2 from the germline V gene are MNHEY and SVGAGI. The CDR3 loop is CASSYSDLAETQYF.

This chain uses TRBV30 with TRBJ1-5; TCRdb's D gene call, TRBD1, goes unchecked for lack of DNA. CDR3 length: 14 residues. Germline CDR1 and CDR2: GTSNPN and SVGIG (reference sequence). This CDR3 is CAWSREAGDQPQHF.